This T cell receptor beta chain was sequenced in a study of blood T cells in healthy people across ages. Regarding the study as a whole: PBMC samples, being unsorted, prevented any conclusive comparison of naive and antigen-experienced cells. Significant beta diversity loss was already apparent by age around 36, declining roughly linearly. Estimates of diversity drawn from one million T cells were considered underestimates.

Through a sample-barcoded 5' primer and a J-beta primer mix, a second PCR was run for 7 to 11 cycles. MiXCR was run by TCRdb on the 5' RACE reads, yielding one entry per CDR3 protein. The sample contains about a million distinct CDR3 sequences, roughly two fifths of which appear only once. A note on this clonotype: Its antigen is unknown.

The source is a man between 18 and 29 years old in good health. Sequenced input: blood.

This CDR3 reads CAEVLDEPNTEAFF. CDR3 bases: TGTGCCGAGGTATTAGACGAGCCGAACACTGAAGCTTTCTTT. The V gene is TRBV7-9, the J gene TRBJ1-1; D ambiguous. The CDR3 contains 14 residues. The germline V gene has CDR1 SEHNR and CDR2 FQNEAQ (reference sequence). The germline V and J ends were trimmed by 11 bases and 1 base, with 17 bases remaining between them.